These T cell receptor beta chains were read from a single sample in a study of T cells in Graves' hyperthyroidism and ophthalmopathy. Each CDR3 protein gets one entry after TCRdb re-called the multiplex PCR reads with MiXCR. In the table there are about 840,000 distinct CDR3 sequences, 38% of which are singletons. The sample was blood. Receptors were obtained from a man younger than 35 with Graves' hyperthyroidism. CDR3s include the opening cysteine and the closing phenylalanine or tryptophan. A D gene is named only where the DNA matches it firmly. Some rows have no size entry. The others give once, few or many, or a class for an expanded clone.

cdr3_length	clone_size	j_call	d_call	v_call	cdr3_aa	cdr3_nt
15	NA	TRBJ2-2	NA	TRBV12-3/TRBV12-4	CASSLGRGHTGELFF	TGTGCCAGCAGTTTAGGTCGGGGACACACCGGGGAGCTGTTTTTT
15	NA	TRBJ2-7	NA	TRBV6-5	CASRKTGDNSYEQYF	TGTGCCAGCAGGAAAACAGGAGACAACTCCTACGAGCAGTACTTC
13	NA	TRBJ2-7	NA	TRBV6-1	CASSREGGGKQYF	TGTGCCAGCAGCCGCGAGGGGGGAGGTAAGCAGTACTTC
16	few	TRBJ2-7	NA	TRBV4-3	CASSQEDMAGSYEQYF	TGCGCCAGCAGCCAAGAGGACATGGCGGGATCCTACGAGCAGTACTTC
13	NA	TRBJ1-2	NA	TRBV7-9	CASSDVGEAGYTF	TGTGCCAGCAGCGACGTGGGGGAAGCAGGCTACACCTTC
16	NA	TRBJ1-3	NA	TRBV2	CASSVDQGRTGNTIYF	TGTGCCAGCAGCGTTGACCAGGGACGTACTGGAAACACCATATATTTT
15	NA	TRBJ1-2	NA	TRBV25-1	CASRNEELANYGYTF	TGTGCCAGCAGGAACGAGGAGTTGGCTAACTATGGCTACACCTTC
14	NA	TRBJ1-2	TRBD1	TRBV2	CASSELGRGYGYTF	TGTGCCAGCAGTGAGTTAGGCAGGGGGTATGGCTACACCTTC
15	NA	TRBJ1-5	NA	TRBV2	CASSLGRQMSQPQHF	TGTGCCAGCAGCTTGGGTCGGCAGATGAGCCAGCCCCAGCATTTT
15	NA	TRBJ1-5	NA	TRBV19	CASSIGDYSDQPQHF	TGTGCCAGTAGTATCGGGGATTATAGCGATCAGCCCCAGCATTTT
15	NA	TRBJ1-2	NA	TRBV5-1	CASSPTGSWDYGYTF	TGTGCCAGCAGCCCCACAGGGTCCTGGGACTATGGCTACACCTTC
15	NA	TRBJ2-2	NA	TRBV20-1	CSASISRSNTGELFF	TGCAGTGCTAGTATCTCGAGGAGTAACACCGGGGAGCTGTTTTTT
14	NA	TRBJ1-5	TRBD1	TRBV6-5	CAIESGTANQPQHF	TGTGCCATCGAATCGGGGACAGCAAATCAGCCCCAGCATTTT
15	few	TRBJ2-5	NA	TRBV7-9	CASSSRDPEVETQYF	TGTGCCAGCAGCTCCCGGGACCCCGAGGTAGAGACCCAGTACTTC
19	many	TRBJ2-6	TRBD1	TRBV24-1	CATSESPGQGSSGANVLTF	TGTGCCACCAGTGAGTCTCCGGGACAGGGGAGCTCTGGGGCCAACGTCCTGACTTTC
16	NA	TRBJ2-6	NA	TRBV3-1	CASSQDRAPGANVLTF	TGTGCCAGCAGCCAAGATCGAGCCCCTGGGGCCAACGTCCTGACTTTC
16	NA	TRBJ2-7	TRBD1	TRBV7-2	CASSSYDGTGAYEQYF	TGTGCCAGCAGCTCCTATGACGGGACAGGGGCCTACGAGCAGTACTTC
12	few	TRBJ2-5	NA	TRBV20-1	CSAKKQGETQYF	TGCAGTGCTAAAAAGCAGGGGGAGACCCAGTACTTC
14	NA	TRBJ2-5	NA	TRBV7-2	CASGGIGAKETQYF	TGTGCCAGCGGGGGGATTGGGGCAAAAGAGACCCAGTACTTC
15	NA	TRBJ2-7	NA	TRBV4-1	CASSQMTQKGYEQYF	TGCGCCAGCAGCCAAATGACACAAAAAGGCTACGAGCAGTACTTC
13	NA	TRBJ1-2	NA	TRBV10-3	CAISEGASYGYTF	TGTGCCATCAGTGAGGGGGCGTCCTATGGCTACACCTTC
11	NA	TRBJ2-7	NA	TRBV11-1	CASSFSTDSYF	TGTGCCAGCAGCTTTTCTACGGACAGCTACTTC
12	many	TRBJ2-7	NA	TRBV18	CASSQQGYEQYF	TGTGCCAGCAGCCAACAGGGCTACGAGCAGTACTTC
14	many	TRBJ1-1	TRBD1	TRBV14	CASSPRDRNTEAFF	TGTGCCAGCAGCCCGAGGGACAGGAACACTGAAGCTTTCTTT
14	few	TRBJ2-5	NA	TRBV20-1	CSARGRGVGETQYF	TGCAGTGCTAGAGGAAGAGGGGTGGGGGAGACCCAGTACTTC
14	NA	TRBJ2-5	NA	TRBV5-6	CASSLSYFQETQYF	TGTGCCAGCAGCTTATCATATTTTCAAGAGACCCAGTACTTC
14	once	TRBJ1-2	NA	TRBV7-6	CASSLEGTANGYTF	TGTGCCAGCAGCTTAGAAGGAACGGCTAATGGCTACACCTTC
14	NA	TRBJ2-7	NA	TRBV7-2	CASTPPSSSYEQYF	TGTGCCAGCACCCCGCCCTCGAGCTCCTACGAGCAGTACTTC
13	NA	TRBJ2-7	NA	TRBV29-1	CSGRGGANYEQYF	TGCAGCGGGAGGGGGGGCGCAAACTACGAGCAGTACTTC
14	NA	TRBJ2-7	NA	TRBV7-6	CASSSLTGFGEQYF	TGTGCCAGCAGCTCCCTAACAGGGTTCGGCGAGCAGTACTTC
14	NA	TRBJ2-7	TRBD2	TRBV5-1	CASSSGLAGAEQYF	TGCGCCAGCAGCTCGGGACTAGCGGGAGCCGAGCAGTACTTC
15	NA	TRBJ1-5	TRBD1	TRBV19	CASTYQGGEGQPQHF	TGTGCCAGTACCTACCAGGGGGGCGAGGGTCAGCCCCAGCATTTT
11	many	TRBJ2-5	NA	TRBV29-1	CSVWASETQYF	TGCAGCGTTTGGGCCTCAGAGACCCAGTACTTC
15	NA	TRBJ1-5	NA	TRBV29-1	CSTGGTAGSNQPQHF	TGCAGCACCGGGGGGACGGCTGGGAGCAATCAGCCCCAGCATTTT
16	many	TRBJ1-2	NA	TRBV9	CASSVAAVPLNYGYTF	TGTGCCAGCAGCGTAGCGGCAGTCCCCTTAAACTATGGCTACACCTTC
15	NA	TRBJ1-1	TRBD1	TRBV29-1	CSVPTTGTGETEAFF	TGCAGCGTTCCGACGACTGGGACAGGGGAAACTGAAGCTTTCTTT
15	few	TRBJ1-4	NA	TRBV13	CASSLGTTRGEKLFF	TGTGCCAGCAGCTTAGGAACAACGAGGGGCGAAAAACTGTTTTTT
16	few	TRBJ1-2	NA	TRBV24-1	CATSGPAGSEDYGYTF	TGTGCCACCAGCGGTCCGGCGGGTTCGGAAGACTATGGCTACACCTTC
18	NA	TRBJ2-2	NA	TRBV6-5	CASSPPGRSQLSTGELFF	TGTGCCAGCAGTCCTCCGGGACGTTCGCAGCTCTCCACCGGGGAGCTGTTTTTT
13	many	TRBJ1-1	NA	TRBV12-3/TRBV12-4	CASSFGTNAEAFF	TGTGCCAGCAGTTTCGGGACGAACGCTGAAGCTTTCTTT
13	NA	TRBJ2-7	NA	TRBV20-1	CSAYANQNYEQYF	TGCAGTGCTTACGCTAATCAGAACTACGAGCAGTACTTC
13	NA	TRBJ2-7	NA	TRBV7-9	CASGRDIIDEQYF	TGTGCCAGCGGAAGGGACATTATCGACGAGCAGTACTTC
17	once	TRBJ1-6	NA	TRBV7-9	CASSQEGENSYNSPLHF	TGTGCCAGCAGCCAAGAAGGGGAGAATTCCTATAATTCACCCCTCCACTTT
14	NA	TRBJ2-2	NA	TRBV2	CASGVVTNTGELFF	TGTGCCAGCGGGGTCGTGACGAACACCGGGGAGCTGTTTTTT
13	NA	TRBJ1-1	NA	TRBV15	CATSREGNTGAFF	TGTGCCACCAGCAGAGAGGGAAACACTGGAGCCTTCTTT
14	NA	TRBJ2-2	NA	TRBV2	CASSLTGLGGELFF	TGTGCCAGCAGTCTAACAGGGTTGGGCGGGGAGCTGTTTTTT
14	NA	TRBJ2-3	NA	TRBV15	CATSRDWPSDTQYF	TGTGCCACCAGCAGAGATTGGCCATCAGATACGCAGTATTTT
13	once	TRBJ1-3	NA	TRBV29-1	CSVELTAGNTIYF	TGCAGCGTTGAATTGACAGCCGGAAACACCATATATTTT
13	many	TRBJ1-1	NA	TRBV9	CASSVAGAPEAFF	TGTGCCAGCAGCGTAGCGGGGGCGCCCGAAGCTTTCTTT
15	NA	TRBJ2-6	NA	TRBV5-4	CASSRDRTGANVLTF	TGCGCCAGCAGCCGTGACAGGACCGGGGCCAACGTCCTGACTTTC